Sequencing of this T cell receptor (beta chain) was carried out in a study of shared clonotypes between healthy human individuals. This clone was counted a single time. Antigen specificity is unknown. Naive CD8 cells, CD45RO-negative and positively selected for CCR7, excluded terminally differentiated effector memory CD45RA+ cells. Running of the assay took place at deep level. Generated by immunoSEQ multiplex PCR, the TCRdb table keeps only in-frame clones and is missing some. The sample holds about 580,000 clones; roughly 98% are singletons and the top ten take 0.3%. This CDR3 contains 15 residues. V gave up 4 bases and J gave up 3 bases, with 16 bases separating them. Germline-derived CDR1 and CDR2 are SGHDT and YYEEEE. Findings and caveats of the study: When naive CD4 clonotypes were compared across a handful of donors, 5% to 5.5% were shared.

This chain uses TRBV5-6 with TRBJ1-1; D gene unclear. The sequence was collected from a man aged 30 to 45 in good health. Sequenced sample: naive CD8+ T cells sorted from blood. CDR3 protein: CASSVDREMDTEAFF. CDR3 bases: TGTGCCAGCAGCGTGGACCGCGAGATGGACACTGAAGCTTTCTTT.